These T cell receptor beta chains were read from a single sample in a study of T cells after yellow fever vaccination. TCRdb re-derived calls from the 5' RACE reads in MiXCR, one entry per CDR3 protein. This table has roughly 160,000 distinct CDR3 sequences, around 7.3% appearing once. The specimen comprised CD4+ T cells sorted from PBMCs, sampled less than 6 days after the first yellow fever vaccination. These receptors were obtained from a man in his late teens or twenties who received the YFV17D yellow fever vaccine. The CDR3 runs from the conserved cysteine through the conserved F or W. Fields, in order: V gene, J gene, clone size, D gene, CDR3 length, CDR3 DNA, CDR3 protein. The D gene is left open where the match is weak. The size field is filled for only some rows; it gives once, few, many or a size class.

>TRBV7-9|TRBJ2-1|few|.|14
TGTGCCAGCAGCTTCAGAACGTCGTTCGATGAGCAGTTCTTC
CASSFRTSFDEQFF
>TRBV20-1|TRBJ1-1|.|.|13
TGCAGTGCCGCAACTCAGATCTACACTGAAGCTTTCTTT
CSAATQIYTEAFF
>TRBV6-5|TRBJ1-6|.|.|16
TGTGCCAGCAGTTCCGGAGAGGACCCGTATAATTCACCCCTCCACTTT
CASSSGEDPYNSPLHF
>TRBV10-3|TRBJ2-7|many|TRBD1|13
TGTGCCATCAGTAAACAGGGGCTCGGCGAGCAGTACTTC
CAISKQGLGEQYF
>TRBV12-3/TRBV12-4|TRBJ2-1|few|.|13
TGTGCCAGCAGTTTAAGTGCCTACAATGAGCAGTTCTTC
CASSLSAYNEQFF
>TRBV12-3/TRBV12-4|TRBJ2-1|many|.|17
TGTGCCAGCAGTGGGGGACAAGGGACGAGCTCCTACAATGAGCAGTTCTTC
CASSGGQGTSSYNEQFF
>TRBV25-1|TRBJ1-1|many|.|14
TGTGCCAGCAGTGAGCAGGGGTGGAGCGCTGAAGCTTTCTTT
CASSEQGWSAEAFF
>TRBV7-2|TRBJ2-7|many|.|11
TGTGCCAGCAGCTTAGTCTACGAGCAGTACTTC
CASSLVYEQYF
>TRBV12-3/TRBV12-4|TRBJ2-3|many|TRBD2|16
TGTGCCAGCAGCCCAGTTTCTAGCGGGGGGGCAGATACGCAGTATTTT
CASSPVSSGGADTQYF
>TRBV6-2/TRBV6-3|TRBJ2-7|many|.|15
TGTGCCAGCTCCCTAGGGGGGGCCGCTCTAGATGAGCAGTACTTC
CASSLGGAALDEQYF
>TRBV7-9|TRBJ1-1|many|TRBD1|14
TGTGCCAGCAGCTTCCGGGACAGGGGTCGGGAAGCTTTCTTT
CASSFRDRGREAFF
>TRBV28|TRBJ2-2|many|.|12
TGTGCCAGCGGAGGGGAGCCCGGGGAGCTGTTTTTT
CASGGEPGELFF
>TRBV19|TRBJ2-3|few|TRBD1|16
TGTGCCAGTAGTACCCGGGACAGGGGGCGAACAGATACGCAGTATTTT
CASSTRDRGRTDTQYF
>TRBV6-2/TRBV6-3|TRBJ2-1|few|.|15
TGTGCCAGCACCACCCCTAGGGTAAGGGCCAATGAGCAGTTCTTC
CASTTPRVRANEQFF
>TRBV4-3|TRBJ1-6|few|.|15
TGCGCCAGCAGCCCGGCGGCGCAGTTGATGTCACCCCTCCACTTT
CASSPAAQLMSPLHF
>TRBV9|TRBJ2-5|many|.|13
TGTGCCAGCAGCGTAGAATCGCAAGAGACCCAGTACTTC
CASSVESQETQYF
>TRBV3-1|TRBJ2-3|few|TRBD2|17
TGTGCCAGCAGCCAGCACGGAGCGGGGGGGCAGGCAGATACGCAGTATTTT
CASSQHGAGGQADTQYF
>TRBV6-2/TRBV6-3|TRBJ2-1|many|.|12
TGTGCCAGCAGTTACAGGGACAATGAGCAGTTCTTC
CASSYRDNEQFF
>TRBV7-9|TRBJ2-6|many|.|14
TGTGCCAGCAGCCAAGACGATCGGGCCAACGTCCTGACTTTC
CASSQDDRANVLTF
>TRBV7-8|TRBJ2-7|.|.|14
TGTGCCAGCAGCTTAGGCCCGACTGTATACGAGCAGTACTTC
CASSLGPTVYEQYF
>TRBV2|TRBJ2-7|.|TRBD1|14
TGTGCCAGCAGCCGACAGGGGTCCAATTACGAGCAGTACTTC
CASSRQGSNYEQYF
>TRBV2|TRBJ1-6|once|.|11
TGTGCCAGCACTCAGAATTCACCCATCCACTTT
CASTQNSPIHF
>TRBV12-3/TRBV12-4|TRBJ1-6|many|.|15
TGTGCCAGCAGCTCCCAGGGTTCCGTGAATTCACCCCTCCACTTT
CASSSQGSVNSPLHF
>TRBV12-3/TRBV12-4|TRBJ1-5|.|TRBD1|20
TGTGCCAGCAGGGGACCTCCCATGCGACAGGGGTATAGTAGCAATCAGCCCCAGCATTTT
CASRGPPMRQGYSSNQPQHF
>TRBV4-1|TRBJ2-5|many|.|16
TGCGCCAGCAGCCAAAGCCGTGGACAGCTTGGGGAGACCCAGTACTTC
CASSQSRGQLGETQYF
>TRBV9|TRBJ1-6|many|.|17
TGTGCCAGCAGCCCGAGTATTGGGGACGGCCTCAATTCACCCCTCCACTTT
CASSPSIGDGLNSPLHF
>TRBV12-3/TRBV12-4|TRBJ1-6|many|.|16
TGTGCCAGCAGTTTTGGCAGTAGCTTGTATAATTCACCCCTCCACTTT
CASSFGSSLYNSPLHF
>TRBV9|TRBJ2-3|.|TRBD2|17
TGTGCCAGCAGCGCCGGCGTGGGACTAGCGTTCACAGATACGCAGTATTTT
CASSAGVGLAFTDTQYF
>TRBV20-1|TRBJ1-5|many|.|14
TGCAGTGCTAGTCTGGCTACAAGCAATCAGCCCCAGCATTTT
CSASLATSNQPQHF
>TRBV7-2|TRBJ1-2|many|.|14
TGTGCCAGCAGCTTAAACCGCCTCGGCTATGGCTACACCTTC
CASSLNRLGYGYTF
>TRBV10-3|TRBJ1-1|few|TRBD1|16
TGTGCCATCAGTTTGACTCTAGGGACAGCGAACACTGAAGCTTTCTTT
CAISLTLGTANTEAFF
>TRBV5-1|TRBJ2-1|many|.|16
TGCGCCAGCAGCTGGGGAACAGTCCGAACCTACAATGAGCAGTTCTTC
CASSWGTVRTYNEQFF
>TRBV6-2/TRBV6-3|TRBJ2-7|.|.|12
TGTGCCAGCGAGGGAGTCTCCTACGAGCAGTACTTC
CASEGVSYEQYF